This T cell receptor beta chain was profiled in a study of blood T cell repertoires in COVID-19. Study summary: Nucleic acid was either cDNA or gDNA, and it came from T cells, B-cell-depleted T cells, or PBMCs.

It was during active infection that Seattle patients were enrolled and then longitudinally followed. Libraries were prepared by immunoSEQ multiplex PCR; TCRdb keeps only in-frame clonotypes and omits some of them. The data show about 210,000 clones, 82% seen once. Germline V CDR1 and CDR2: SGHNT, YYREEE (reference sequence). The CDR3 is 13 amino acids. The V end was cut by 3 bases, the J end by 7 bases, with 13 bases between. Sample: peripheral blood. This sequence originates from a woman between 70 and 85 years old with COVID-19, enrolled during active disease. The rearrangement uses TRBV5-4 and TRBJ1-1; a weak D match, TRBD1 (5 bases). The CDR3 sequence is CASSSQGVREAFF. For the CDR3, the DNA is TGTGCCAGCAGCTCCCAAGGGGTCCGTGAAGCTTTCTTT.